Listed below are T cell receptor beta chains from one sample, sequenced in a study of shared clonotypes between healthy human individuals. Clones were read by immunoSEQ multiplex PCR, and TCRdb kept only the in-frame ones, dropping some. Of about half a million clones in the sample, 60% to 80% were seen once. Material: PBMCs. The receptor source for this set is a woman aged 40 to 50 in good health. Some clones in this sample may be carry-over from other donors' samples. Each CDR3 is given with its conserved first and last residue. D genes are given only for firm matches. Clone size is not always given. Where it is, it says once, few, many or a class for expanded clones.

clone_size	v_call	d_call	j_call	cdr3_nt	cdr3_aa
-	TRBV7-8	TRBD2	TRBJ2-1	TGTGCCAGCAGCTTACAGGCTAGCGGCGATGAGCAGTTCTTC	CASSLQASGDEQFF
-	TRBV11-2	-	TRBJ1-1	TGTGCCAGCATATGGACAGCGAACACTGAAGCTTTCTTT	CASIWTANTEAFF
-	TRBV13	-	TRBJ2-7	TGTGCCACCACTATGGGGGCGTTGATGTACGAGCAGTACTTC	CATTMGALMYEQYF
-	TRBV2	-	TRBJ1-3	TGTGCCAGCAAGGGCAGGGCGACTGGAAACACCATATATTTT	CASKGRATGNTIYF
-	TRBV5-1	TRBD1	TRBJ1-6	TGCGCCAGCAGCTTCGACAGGGATTATTCACCCCTCCACTTT	CASSFDRDYSPLHF
few	TRBV30	-	TRBJ2-7	TGTGCCTGGAGTGTGGGGGGACTTCTACACGAGCAGTACTTC	CAWSVGGLLHEQYF
-	TRBV29-1	-	TRBJ1-1	TGCAGCGGAAGGGATCCGAACACTGAAGCTTTCTTT	CSGRDPNTEAFF
-	TRBV7-2	TRBD2	TRBJ2-7	TGTGCCAGCAGCCCGGGACTAGCGGGAGTCGGCGAGCAGTACTTC	CASSPGLAGVGEQYF
-	TRBV7-2	-	TRBJ2-3	TGTGCCAGCAGGCCCCCCGGGACAGATACGCAGTATTTT	CASRPPGTDTQYF
-	TRBV21-1	-	TRBJ1-5	TGTGCCAGCAGCAAAAAAAGGGAGACAGGGGGTGTCGGTCAGCCCCAGCATTTT	CASSKKRETGGVGQPQHF
-	TRBV11-2	TRBD1	TRBJ1-1	TGTGCCAGCAAGGCAGGGGGTTTTACTGAAGCTTTCTTT	CASKAGGFTEAFF
-	TRBV18	-	TRBJ2-3	TGTGCCAGCTCAAAGGACCTCACAGATACGCAGTATTTT	CASSKDLTDTQYF
-	TRBV7-9	TRBD1	TRBJ2-7	TGTGCCAGCAGTTCTTCCCCCGGGACAGGGAACCACGAGCAGTACTTC	CASSSSPGTGNHEQYF
many	TRBV2	TRBD2	TRBJ2-3	TGTGCCAGCAGTGATAGGACTAGCGTAACAGATACGCAGTATTTT	CASSDRTSVTDTQYF
-	TRBV7-8	-	TRBJ2-7	TGTGCCAGCAGCTCACGTGAGGGGAGCTCCTACGAGCAGTACTTC	CASSSREGSSYEQYF
-	TRBV10-3	-	TRBJ1-3	TGTGCCATCAGGGGGCTTTCTGGAAACACCATATATTTT	CAIRGLSGNTIYF
-	TRBV4-2	-	TRBJ1-2	TGTGCCAGCAGCCAAGGGCAGGGGCAGGGATATGGCTACACCTTC	CASSQGQGQGYGYTF
few	TRBV18	TRBD1	TRBJ1-1	TGTGCCAGCTCACCAACGACAGGGGGCCTTGAAGCTTTCTTT	CASSPTTGGLEAFF
-	TRBV5-6	-	TRBJ1-2	TGTGCCAGCAGCATTGGGGTCACCGACTATGGCTACACCTTC	CASSIGVTDYGYTF
-	TRBV30	TRBD1	TRBJ1-5	TGTGCCTGGAGTACAGGGGACATAAGCAATCAGCCCCAGCATTTT	CAWSTGDISNQPQHF
-	TRBV10-3	-	TRBJ2-3	TGTGCCATCAGTGACGGCTTGGGCACAGATACGCAGTATTTT	CAISDGLGTDTQYF
few	TRBV7-8	-	TRBJ2-2	TGTGCCAGCAGCTTAATGGGTGCGAACACCGGGGAGCTGTTTTTT	CASSLMGANTGELFF
-	TRBV6-6	-	TRBJ2-1	TGTGCCAGCAGTTACGTCCAGGGCTCCTACAATGAGCAGTTCTTC	CASSYVQGSYNEQFF
-	TRBV5-1	-	TRBJ1-2	TGCGCCAGCAGCGGAAGCGGGTCAACAGGGACTTATGGCTACACCTTC	CASSGSGSTGTYGYTF
-	TRBV6-1	-	TRBJ2-1	TGTGCCAGCAGTCCGACAGGAAACTCCTATAATGAGCAGTTCTTC	CASSPTGNSYNEQFF
-	TRBV6-1	-	TRBJ1-3	TGTGCCAGCAGTGAAGACCGGGACGCCGCCCTTCTGGACACCATATATTTT	CASSEDRDAALLDTIYF
-	TRBV7-3	-	TRBJ2-3	TGTGCCAGCAGCTTAGGGGTGACTAGCACAGATACGCAGTATTTT	CASSLGVTSTDTQYF